Sequencing of this T cell receptor beta chain was carried out in a study of vaccination and CD4 T cells after COVID-19. Study observations and caveats: Convalescent patients had a median roughly 84% of post-vaccine SARS-CoV-2-reactive clones that were detected only after vaccination, not before it.

The CDR3 sequence is 18 residues long. Germline V gene sequence: CDR1 LGHNA, CDR2 YNFKEQ. V shed 0 bases and J 5 bases; nucleotides not matched to a gene: 10. The Oncomine TCR Beta short-read assay was applied to DNA of cultured CD4+ T cells. TCRdb re-called the PCR reads through MiXCR, storing one row per CDR3 protein. The sample yields 17,000 or so distinct CDR3 sequences, about a third seen once. Regarding treatment: approximately 9-day PBMC culture with coronavirus spike peptide pools or control peptides (ViraFEST assay). The authors isolated CD4+ T cells by negative selection after approximately ten days of culture. As regards this clonotype: The target antigen is unknown.

Material: cultured CD4+ T cells from blood. The chain has TRBV4-2 and TRBJ2-5, with 12 bases matching TRBD2. The origin of this receptor is a human donor with COVID-19. This chain's CDR3 is CASSQDLAGGPSTETQYF. CDR3 coding DNA: TGTGCCAGCAGCCAAGATCTAGCGGGGGGGCCCTCGACGGAGACCCAGTACTTC.